The sample holds many counts of the clone carrying this T cell receptor beta chain. Antigen unknown. With V trimmed by 3 bases and J by 3 bases, 7 bases remained unmatched. Germline V gene data show CDR1 as LGHNA and CDR2 as YNFKEQ. This CDR3 region has 16 residues. These data come from a study of neurological immune-mediated disorders. One entry per CDR3 protein, called by TCRdb with MiXCR from the 5' RACE reads. The repertoire holds about 77,000 distinct CDR3 sequences, with about 9.5% as singletons. The study, taken as a whole, reports: The level of TCR clonal expansion was highest in patients with HTLV-1-associated myelopathy and lowest in multiple sclerosis, where it fell below the level seen in healthy controls.

This sequence originates from a man in his fifties in good health. V usage is TRBV4-2 and J usage is TRBJ2-2, with TRBD2 matching over 7 bases. The sequenced sample was PBMCs. CDR3 protein: CASSQIGRRDTGELFF. CDR3 DNA: TGTGCCAGCAGCCAGATCGGGAGGAGGGACACCGGGGAGCTGTTTTTT.